Listed below are T cell receptor beta chains from one sample, sequenced in a study of shared clonotypes between healthy human individuals. Sequenced by immunoSEQ multiplex PCR; TCRdb stores in-frame clones only, minus some. The sample has some 680,000 clones, around 73% seen once. The specimen sequenced was memory CD4+ T cells sorted from blood. Receptors originate from a woman under 40 in good health. Both conserved end residues are part of each CDR3. The D gene is left open where the match is weak. Where a row states a size, it is once, few, many or the class of an expanded clone; other rows omit it.

clone_size d_call j_call v_call cdr3_nt cdr3_aa
many . TRBJ2-7 TRBV5-1 TGCGCCAGCAGCTTTAATGACAGGAATGACGAGCAGTACTTC CASSFNDRNDEQYF
. . TRBJ2-5 TRBV7-2 TGTGCCAGCAGCCTAGAAGCAGGCTTTGAGACCCAGTACTTC CASSLEAGFETQYF
. TRBD1 TRBJ2-1 TRBV2 TGTGCCAGCAGTGAAGCTAGGCCGGGACAGGACAATGAGCAGTTCTTC CASSEARPGQDNEQFF
. TRBD1 TRBJ1-1 TRBV15 TGTGCCACCGGGATACAGGGGGCAATGAATCGATACACTGAAGCTTTCTTT CATGIQGAMNRYTEAFF
. TRBD2 TRBJ2-7 TRBV4-1 TGCGCCAGCAGCCAAGTGTCTAGCGGGGGGTACGAGCAGTACTTC CASSQVSSGGYEQYF
. . TRBJ2-7 TRBV7-8 TGTGCCAGCGTCAAGGGGGAGAAAGGCTACGAGCAGTACTTC CASVKGEKGYEQYF
once . TRBJ1-4 TRBV28 TGTGCCAGCAGTTCAGGTGGGGAAGCTAATGAAAAACTGTTTTTT CASSSGGEANEKLFF
once . TRBJ2-6 TRBV28 TGTGCCAGCACTTTTGGGCCGGCCCCATCTGGGGCCAACGTCCTGACTTTC CASTFGPAPSGANVLTF
. . TRBJ2-1 TRBV28 TGTGCCAGCAGCAGACTAGTATTTGAGCAGTTCTTC CASSRLVFEQFF
. . TRBJ2-4 TRBV27 TGTGCCAGCAGTTTACTAAACGCGGGGGCGGCCAAAAACATTCAGTACTTC CASSLLNAGAAKNIQYF
. . TRBJ1-4 TRBV6-5 TGTGCCAGCAGTTACGACATTCGGGGTGAAAAACTGTTTTTT CASSYDIRGEKLFF
. . TRBJ2-3 TRBV21-1 TGTGCCAGCAGCAAGGATAGGGAGGAGTACACAGATACGCAGTATTTT CASSKDREEYTDTQYF